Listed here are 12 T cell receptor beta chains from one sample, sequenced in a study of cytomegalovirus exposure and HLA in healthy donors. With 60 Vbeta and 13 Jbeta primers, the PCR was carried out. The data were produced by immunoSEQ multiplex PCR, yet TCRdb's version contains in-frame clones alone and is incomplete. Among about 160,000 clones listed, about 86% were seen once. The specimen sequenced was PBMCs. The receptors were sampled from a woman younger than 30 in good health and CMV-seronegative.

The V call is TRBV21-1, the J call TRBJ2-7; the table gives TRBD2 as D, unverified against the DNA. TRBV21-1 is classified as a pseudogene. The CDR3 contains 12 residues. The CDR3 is CASALQREEQYF. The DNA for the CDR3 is TGTGCCAGCGCCCTGCAGCGTGAAGAGCAGTACTTC.

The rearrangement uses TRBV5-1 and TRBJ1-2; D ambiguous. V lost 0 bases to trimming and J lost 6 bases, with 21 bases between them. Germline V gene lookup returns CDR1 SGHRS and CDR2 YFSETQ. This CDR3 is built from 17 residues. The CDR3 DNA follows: TGCGCCAGCAGCTTGGTCCTCTTTCCCGGGAAGAAAGATGGCTACACCTTC. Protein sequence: CASSLVLFPGKKDGYTF. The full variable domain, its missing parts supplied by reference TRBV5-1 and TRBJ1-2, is KAGVTQTPRYLIKTRGQQVTLSCSPISGHRSVSWYQQTPGQGLQFLFEYFSETQRNKGNFPGRFSGRQFSNSRSEMNVSTLELGDSALYLCASSLVLFPGKKDGYTFGSGTRLTVV.

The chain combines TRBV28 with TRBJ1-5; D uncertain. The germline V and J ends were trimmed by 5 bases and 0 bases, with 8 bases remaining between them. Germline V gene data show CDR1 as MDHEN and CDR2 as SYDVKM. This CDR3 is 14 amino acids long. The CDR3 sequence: CASSRVYSNQPQHF. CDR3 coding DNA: TGTGCCAGCAGTAGAGTTTATAGCAATCAGCCCCAGCATTTT.

CDR3 coding DNA: TGTGCCAGCAGTTTATCAGGGGAGGGCACTGAAGCTTTCTTT. Residues: CASSLSGEGTEAFF. This rearrangement joins TRBV27 to TRBJ1-1, with a possible D match to TRBD1 (5 bases). In germline, CDR1 is MNHEY, CDR2 SMNVEV (reference sequence). V lost 0 bases, J lost 4 bases, and 9 bases lay in between. The CDR3 is 14 amino acids.

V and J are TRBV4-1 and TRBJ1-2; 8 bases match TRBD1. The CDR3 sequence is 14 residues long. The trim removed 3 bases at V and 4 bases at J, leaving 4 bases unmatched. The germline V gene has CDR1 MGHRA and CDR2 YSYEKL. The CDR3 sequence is CASSHPTGGYGYTF. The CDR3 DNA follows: TGCGCCAGCAGCCATCCAACAGGGGGCTATGGCTACACCTTC.

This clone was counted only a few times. The CDR3 loop is CASREAGNTIYF. Written as DNA, the CDR3 is TGTGCCAGCAGGGAAGCGGGGAACACCATATATTTT. The genes are TRBV21-1 and TRBJ1-3. TRBV21-1 is annotated as a pseudogene. The CDR3 sequence is 12 residues long.

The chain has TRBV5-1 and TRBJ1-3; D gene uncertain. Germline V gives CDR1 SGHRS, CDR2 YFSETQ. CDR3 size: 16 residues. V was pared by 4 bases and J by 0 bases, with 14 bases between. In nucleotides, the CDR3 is TGCGCCAGCAGCAACCCGGTGGAGACCTCTGGAAACACCATATATTTT. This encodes CASSNPVETSGNTIYF.

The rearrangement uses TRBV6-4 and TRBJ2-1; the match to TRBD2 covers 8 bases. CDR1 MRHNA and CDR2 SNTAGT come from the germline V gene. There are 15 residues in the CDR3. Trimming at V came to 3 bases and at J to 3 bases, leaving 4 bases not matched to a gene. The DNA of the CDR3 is TGTGCCAGCAGTGATTTAGCGGGAAACTACAATGAGCAGTTCTTC. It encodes CASSDLAGNYNEQFF.

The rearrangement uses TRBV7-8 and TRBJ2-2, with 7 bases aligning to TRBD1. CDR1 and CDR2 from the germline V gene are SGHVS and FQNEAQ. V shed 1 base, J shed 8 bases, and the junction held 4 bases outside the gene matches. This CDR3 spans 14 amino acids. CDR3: CASSLVRGPGELFF. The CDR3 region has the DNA TGTGCCAGCAGCTTAGTGAGGGGGCCGGGGGAGCTGTTTTTT.

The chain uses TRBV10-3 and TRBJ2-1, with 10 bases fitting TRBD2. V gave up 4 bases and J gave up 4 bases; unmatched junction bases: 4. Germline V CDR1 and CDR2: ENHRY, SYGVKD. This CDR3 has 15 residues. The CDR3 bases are TGTGCCATCAGTGGGGCTAGCGGGAGTTACAATGAGCAGTTCTTC. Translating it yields CAISGASGSYNEQFF.

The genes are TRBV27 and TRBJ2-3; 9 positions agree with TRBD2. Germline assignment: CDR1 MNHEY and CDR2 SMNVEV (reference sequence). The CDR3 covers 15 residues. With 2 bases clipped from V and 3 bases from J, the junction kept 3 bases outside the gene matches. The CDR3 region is CASSLASGITDTQYF. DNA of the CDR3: TGTGCCAGCAGTTTAGCTAGCGGGATAACAGATACGCAGTATTTT.

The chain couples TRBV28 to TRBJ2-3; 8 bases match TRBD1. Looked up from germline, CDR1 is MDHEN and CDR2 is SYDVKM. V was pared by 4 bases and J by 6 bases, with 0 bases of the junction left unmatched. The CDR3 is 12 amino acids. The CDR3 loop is CASSWTGDTQYF. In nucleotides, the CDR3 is TGTGCCAGCAGTTGGACAGGGGATACGCAGTATTTT.